The next 19 T cell receptor beta chains were all read from a single sample in a study of T cell responses to AZD1222 COVID-19 vaccine. Data came from immunoSEQ multiplex PCR; TCRdb stores just in-frame clones and leaves some out. This table holds roughly 100,000 clones, almost 85% found once. The sample consisted of peripheral blood, taken on day 0 of AZD1222 vaccination. The source of these receptors is an adult in good health.

The chain uses TRBV7-9 and TRBJ2-2; D not certain. Trimming removed 2 bases at V and 6 bases at J, with 4 bases between. The CDR3 is 12 amino acids. The germline gives CDR1 SEHNR, CDR2 FQNEAQ (reference sequence). CDR3 DNA: TGTGCCAGCAGCTTAACGGCCGGGGAGCTGTTTTTT. The encoded protein is CASSLTAGELFF.

The rearrangement joins TRBV11-3 to TRBJ1-1; 8 bases are shared with TRBD1. The CDR3 runs to 14 residues. The trim removed 5 bases at V and 8 bases at J, leaving 10 bases unmatched. The germline V gene has CDR1 SGHNT and CDR2 YENEEA. CDR3 sequence (DNA): TGTGCCAGCAGCCAGACAGGGGAGCGTACGGAAGCTTTCTTT. The encoded protein is CASSQTGERTEAFF.

The V gene is TRBV12-3 or TRBV12-4, the J gene TRBJ2-5; D is unclear. The CDR3 totals 13 residues. V lost 3 bases and J 3 bases, leaving 8 bases between the germline ends. This chain's CDR3 is CASSFSEKETQYF. The CDR3 DNA reads as TGTGCCAGCAGTTTTTCAGAAAAAGAGACCCAGTACTTC.

The CDR3 DNA follows: TGTGCCAGCAGCGCCCGTGGGGACAGACCCCAAGAGACCCAGTACTTC. It is translated as CASSARGDRPQETQYF. V is TRBV7-9 and J is TRBJ2-5; 7 bases line up with TRBD1. The V gene end was trimmed by 5 bases and the J gene end by 1 base; junction bases not matched to a gene: 10. CDR3 length: 16 amino acids. From germline, CDR1 is SEHNR and CDR2 FQNEAQ (reference sequence).

This clone turned up a few times. One junction end does not reproduce the germline sequence, and a read error may be involved. The CDR3 is CASTLSGHNEQFF. In nucleotides, the CDR3 is TGTGCCAGCACCTTAAGCGGCCACAATGAGCAGTTCTTC. The chain carries TRBV7-2 and TRBJ2-1; D is perhaps TRBD2 (5 bases). Germline V gene lookup returns CDR1 SGHTA and CDR2 FQGNSA. This CDR3 comprises 13 residues.

CDR3 region: CASSFGGNTIYF. Here the CDR3 DNA reads TGTGCCAGCAGTTTCGGTGGAAACACCATATATTTT. V usage is TRBV27 and J usage is TRBJ1-3, with no clear D. The germline gives CDR1 MNHEY, CDR2 SMNVEV (reference sequence). The CDR3 is 12 residues long. V was trimmed by 3 bases and J by 3 bases, leaving 3 bases between them.

The genes are TRBV5-4 and TRBJ1-2; D is uncertain. This CDR3 contains 15 residues. CDR1 is SGHNT and CDR2 is YYREEE in the germline V gene (reference sequence). Trimming took 4 bases from V and 0 from J, leaving 13 bases between them. The CDR3 loop reads CASSPSTRANYGYTF. The CDR3 DNA follows: TGTGCCAGCAGCCCCTCCACGCGGGCTAACTATGGCTACACCTTC.

CDR3: CASRSSATDTQYF. The CDR3 bases are TGTGCCAGCAGATCCTCCGCCACAGATACGCAGTATTTT. The chain employs TRBV9 and TRBJ2-3; the D is unclear. Germline V gene sequence: CDR1 SGDLS, CDR2 YYNGEE. The CDR3 has 13 residues. With 5 bases removed from V and 2 bases from J, the gap between germline ends came to 9 bases.

In nucleotides, the CDR3 is TGCGCCAGCAGTGAGGTGGGGGCGAACACCGGGGAGCTGTTTTTT. Translated, it gives CASSEVGANTGELFF. The V call is TRBV10-2, the J call TRBJ2-2, with D tentatively TRBD1 or TRBD2 (5 bases each). The CDR3 sequence is 15 residues long. V was clipped by 2 bases and J by 0 bases, with 7 bases between them. Germline CDR1 reads WSHSY; CDR2 reads SAAADI.

The gene calls are TRBV7-9 and TRBJ1-4; D might be TRBD1 (5 bases). The CDR3 is 15 residues long. V lost 11 bases, J lost 7 bases, and 23 bases lay in between. CDR1 SEHNR and CDR2 FQNEAQ come from the germline V gene (reference sequence). The DNA of the CDR3 is TGTGCCTTACGTGGTTTAGAATCGAGGGGTGAAAAACTGTTTTTT. As protein: CALRGLESRGEKLFF. Full variable domain (rest looked up from reference TRBV7-9 and TRBJ1-4): DTGVSQNPRHKITKRGQNVTFRCDPISEHNRLYWYRQTLGQGPEFLTYFQNEAQLEKSRLLSDRFSAERPKGSFSTLEIQRTEQGDSAMYLCALRGLESRGEKLFFGSGTQLSVL.

The chain uses TRBV5-1 and TRBJ1-6, with D tentatively TRBD1 (5 bases). Trimming removed 5 bases at V and 1 base at J, with 10 bases between. This CDR3 is 15 amino acids long. The germline V gene has CDR1 SGHRS and CDR2 YFSETQ. CDR3 sequence: CASRGEGSYNSPLHF. CDR3 bases: TGCGCCAGCAGAGGGGAAGGATCCTATAATTCACCCCTCCACTTT.

This rearrangement joins TRBV3-1 (or the pseudogene TRBV3-2) to TRBJ1-1; D ambiguous. The CDR3 spans 14 residues. Germline V CDR1 and CDR2: LGHDT, YNNKEL (reference sequence). Trimming shortened V by 0 bases and J by 5 bases, and 10 bases separated the two germline ends. The CDR3, as DNA: TGTGCCAGCAGCCAAGATGCGAGGGTTACTGAAGCTTTCTTT. Translated, it gives CASSQDARVTEAFF.

The genes are TRBV2 and TRBJ1-1, with D maybe TRBD1 (5 bases). The germline gives CDR1 SNHLY, CDR2 FYNNEI. CDR3 length: 13 amino acids. V lost 6 bases and J lost 3, with 11 bases in between. CDR3 DNA sequence: TGTGCCAGCAGGAACCAGGGCTACACTGAAGCTTTCTTT. This gives the protein CASRNQGYTEAFF. Using reference TRBV2 and TRBJ1-1 for the parts outside the CDR3, the full variable domain is EPEVTQTPSHQVTQMGQEVILRCVPISNHLYFYWYRQILGQKVEFLVSFYNNEISEKSEIFDDQFSVERPDGSNFTLKIRSTKLEDSAMYFCASRNQGYTEAFFGQGTRLTVV.

In DNA form, the CDR3 reads TGTGCCAGCAGCTTATTGACCAGGGGAATTGCGAACACCGGGGAGCTGTTTTTT. Its protein product is CASSLLTRGIANTGELFF. The chain recombines TRBV7-6 with TRBJ2-2, with D possibly TRBD1 on 6 matching bases. CDR3 length: 18 amino acids. Germline CDR1 reads SGHVS; CDR2 reads FNYEAQ. Trimming removed 2 bases at V and 0 bases at J, with 16 bases between.

CDR3: CASSDWVSDTQYF. The CDR3 nucleotides are TGTGCCAGCAGTGACTGGGTCTCAGATACGCAGTATTTT. The chain employs TRBV6-4 and TRBJ2-3; D is unresolved. Per the germline V gene, CDR1 is MRHNA and CDR2 is SNTAGT. V lost 1 base to trimming and J lost 4 bases, with 6 bases between them. The CDR3 covers 13 residues.

The J gene is TRBJ2-6, the V gene TRBV6-2 or TRBV6-3; D remains unclear. Germline CDR1 MNHEY, CDR2 SVGEGT. The ends were cut back, 0 bases at V and 4 bases at J, with 7 bases in the middle. The CDR3 runs 15 residues. The CDR3 bases are TGTGCCAGCAGTTACTCGGTAAGCGGGGCCAACGTCCTGACTTTC. It specifies CASSYSVSGANVLTF.

This chain links TRBV5-5 with TRBJ2-7; TRBD1 matches 7 bases. This CDR3 spans 14 amino acids. Germline loops: CDR1 SGHKS, CDR2 YYEKEE (reference sequence). Germline trimming cut 6 bases from V and 2 bases from J; bases unmatched to any gene: 8. The CDR3 sequence is CASKLLTGPYEQYF. The CDR3 nucleotides read TGTGCCAGCAAACTCCTGACAGGGCCCTACGAGCAGTACTTC.

The chain has TRBV3-1 (or the pseudogene TRBV3-2) and TRBJ1-5; TRBD1 agrees at 9 bases. Germline CDR1 LGHDT, CDR2 YNNKEL (reference sequence). The CDR3 spans 17 residues. The J segment lost 6 bases and the V segment lost 1 base, leaving 10 bases of the junction unmatched. DNA of the CDR3: TGTGCCAGCAGCCAAGGGGGGGCCGGGACAGGGAGTCAGCCCCAGCATTTT. It codes for CASSQGGAGTGSQPQHF.

In its sample, this clone was seen a few times. The chain is built from TRBV2 and TRBJ1-1; TRBD1 matches 11 bases. The CDR3 is 17 amino acids. CDR1 is SNHLY, CDR2 FYNNEI, per germline. The V segment lost 7 bases and the J segment 4 bases; nucleotides outside the gene matches: 14. The CDR3 sequence: CASNTGTGGTGLTEAFF. The CDR3 nucleotides are TGTGCCAGCAATACCGGGACAGGGGGAACGGGACTCACTGAAGCTTTCTTT.